Below, 21 T cell receptor beta chains from the same sample are listed, as sequenced in a study of T cells in Graves' hyperthyroidism and ophthalmopathy. Amplification targeted TCR beta CDR3 regions from RNA transcripts. The primer set for the first-round RT-PCR of the TCR CDR3 was HTBI. TCRdb reprocessed the multiplex PCR reads via MiXCR and lists one record per CDR3 protein. Here the sample spans nearly 250,000 distinct CDR3 sequences, almost 25% being singletons. Sample: blood. Receptors were obtained from a woman in her forties with Graves' ophthalmopathy.

In its sample, this clonotype was seen a few times. The V call is TRBV12-3 or TRBV12-4, the J call TRBJ2-7; D is unresolved. The CDR3 is 16 amino acids. V was trimmed by 6 bases and J by 4 bases, leaving 22 bases between them. CDR3 amino acids: CASSPVDRAARYEQYF. The CDR3, as DNA: TGTGCCAGCAGCCCCGTGGATAGGGCAGCCCGTTACGAGCAGTACTTC.

The chain employs TRBV20-1 and TRBJ2-5; TRBD1 aligns across 8 bases. This CDR3 comprises 11 residues. The germline gives CDR1 DFQATT, CDR2 SNEGSKA (reference sequence). V lost 6 bases to trimming and J lost 5 bases; unmatched junction nucleotides: 2. CDR3 in amino acids: CSANRGETQYF. The CDR3 nucleotides read TGCAGTGCGAACAGGGGGGAGACCCAGTACTTC.

This clonotype showed up many times. This rearrangement joins TRBV5-4 to TRBJ1-2, with 9 positions matching TRBD1. The CDR3 loop spans 15 amino acids. V shed 4 bases and J 4 bases; nucleotides not matched to a gene: 8. Germline values: CDR1 SGHNT, CDR2 YYREEE (reference sequence). CDR3 bases: TGTGCCAGCAGCCTCGGGGACAGGGTGGGCTATGGCTACACCTTC. It codes for CASSLGDRVGYGYTF. Complete variable domain (other parts from reference TRBV5-4 and TRBJ1-2): ETGVTQSPTHLIKTRGQQVTLRCSSQSGHNTVSWYQQALGQGPQFIFQYYREEENGRGNFPPRFSGLQFPNYSSELNVNALELDDSALYLCASSLGDRVGYGYTFGSGTRLTVV.

This clonotype was observed a few times. The chain combines TRBV12-3 or TRBV12-4 with TRBJ2-7; weak D call: TRBD1 (8 bases). Trimming shortened V by 9 bases and J by 6 bases, and 18 bases separated the two germline ends. This CDR3 region has 13 residues. The DNA of the CDR3 is TGTGCCAGAGAGGACAGGGAGGGCATCGAGCAGTACTTC. Its translation is CAREDREGIEQYF.

This clonotype was detected ten times or more. V gene TRBV12-3 or TRBV12-4 combines with J gene TRBJ2-5, with 7 bases matching TRBD1. This CDR3 comprises 16 residues. The V segment lost 0 bases and the J segment 7 bases; nucleotides outside the gene matches: 11. The CDR3 DNA reads TGTGCCAGCAGTTTAGCGCTAAGTGAGGGGGCGAGGACCCAGTACTTC. Protein product: CASSLALSEGARTQYF.

This clonotype has at least ten counts. The CDR3 nucleotides are TGTGCCAGCAATTTGACTGACAGGGCCACTGAAGCTTTCTTT. This translates into CASNLTDRATEAFF. The V gene is TRBV28, the J gene TRBJ1-1; 7 bases agree with TRBD1. V shed 7 bases and J 4 bases; nucleotides not matched to a gene: 9. Per germline, CDR1 MDHEN and CDR2 SYDVKM. This CDR3 has 14 residues.

This clonotype came up many times. CDR3 in amino acids: CSQGQPASYEQYF. CDR3 nucleotide sequence: TGCAGTCAGGGACAGCCGGCTTCCTACGAGCAGTACTTC. V and J are TRBV29-1 and TRBJ2-7, with 7 bases aligning to TRBD1. The CDR3 length is 13 residues. The germline V gene encodes CDR1 SQVTM and CDR2 ANQGSEA.

This chain uses TRBV28 with TRBJ2-7; 8 bases align to TRBD1. The CDR3 contains 17 residues. The V gene end was trimmed by 5 bases and the J gene end by 0 bases; junction bases not matched to a gene: 12. The germline V gene has CDR1 MDHEN and CDR2 SYDVKM. CDR3 nucleotides: TGTGCCAGCAGTCCTCCGACAGGGGCCTCCACCTCCTACGAGCAGTACTTC. It specifies CASSPPTGASTSYEQYF.

The chain links TRBV6-1 to TRBJ1-2; 7 positions agree with TRBD1. The CDR3 consists of 16 residues. CDR1 MNHNS and CDR2 SASEGT come from the germline V gene. V lost 2 bases, J lost 4 bases, and 10 bases stayed unmatched. The CDR3 bases are TGTGCCAGCAGTGAATTTGGAGGGGGCGAGGGCTATGGCTACACCTTC. Protein product: CASSEFGGGEGYGYTF.

This clonotype was found many times. The V call is TRBV24-1, the J call TRBJ2-1; 13 bases fit TRBD2. Germline V gives CDR1 KGHDR, CDR2 SFDVKD. This CDR3 contains 16 residues. The J segment lost 4 bases and the V segment lost 3 bases, leaving 2 bases of the junction unmatched. As DNA, the CDR3 is TGTGCCACCAGTGATCCGACTAGCGGGAGGTACAATGAGCAGTTCTTC. Its translation: CATSDPTSGRYNEQFF.

In its sample, this clonotype was seen many times. The gene calls are TRBV9 and TRBJ2-5, with D possibly being TRBD1 (7 bases). The length of the CDR3 is 14 residues. The germline V gene encodes CDR1 SGDLS and CDR2 YYNGEE. V was clipped by 5 bases and J by 5 bases, with 16 bases between them. CDR3: CASSGGGATETQYF. The CDR3, as DNA: TGTGCCAGCAGTGGAGGGGGCGCGACGGAGACCCAGTACTTC.

This clonotype was counted ten times or more. The V and J genes are TRBV5-1 and TRBJ2-7, with TRBD2 matching over 16 bases. This CDR3 is 17 amino acids long. V lost 4 bases and J lost 3; bases outside the gene matches: 7. Germline CDR1 SGHRS, CDR2 YFSETQ. CDR3 sequence (DNA): TGCGCCAGCAGCCCGGGACTAGCGGGAGGGACGAACTACGAGCAGTACTTC. Residues: CASSPGLAGGTNYEQYF.

This clonotype was seen repeatedly, ten times or more. The CDR3 DNA follows: TGTGCCAGCAGCGTAGACCCGGCCCACGAGCAGTACTTC. Its protein product is CASSVDPAHEQYF. The rearrangement links TRBV9 to TRBJ2-7; D remains ambiguous. In germline, CDR1 is SGDLS, CDR2 YYNGEE. The V end was cut by 0 bases, the J end by 5 bases, with 9 bases between. The CDR3 spans 13 residues.

The J gene is TRBJ1-1, the V gene TRBV15; D is unclear. V lost 3 bases, J lost 2 bases, and 19 bases lay in between. This CDR3 region has 17 residues. The germline gives CDR1 LNHNV, CDR2 YYDKDF (reference sequence). The CDR3 DNA reads TGTGCCACCAGCAGGTCGGGCAGGACCGCACAAAACACTGAAGCTTTCTTT. This translates into CATSRSGRTAQNTEAFF. Together with reference TRBV15 and TRBJ1-1, the CDR3 gives the full variable domain: DAMVIQNPRYQVTQFGKPVTLSCSQTLNHNVMYWYQQKSSQAPKLLFHYYDKDFNNEADTPDNFQSRRPNTSFCFLDIRSPGLGDTAMYLCATSRSGRTAQNTEAFFGQGTRLTVV.

This clonotype was detected ten times or more. The chain recombines TRBV6-1 with TRBJ2-7, with 10 bases identical to TRBD1. CDR1 and CDR2 from the germline V gene are MNHNS and SASEGT. The CDR3 has 14 amino acids. After removal of 5 bases from V and 5 bases from J, the junction contained 6 bases not matched to a gene. As DNA, the CDR3 is TGTGCCAGCAGTCTATTGGACAGGGGGAACGAGCAGTACTTC. Its translation is CASSLLDRGNEQYF.

This clonotype was picked up many times. V usage is TRBV9 and J usage is TRBJ2-5; 12 nucleotides align to TRBD2. Germline trimming cut 4 bases from V and 4 bases from J; bases unmatched to any gene: 11. There are 17 residues in the CDR3. Germline loops: CDR1 SGDLS, CDR2 YYNGEE. The CDR3 DNA reads as TGTGCCAGCAGCCAAACTGGGGCTAGCGGGAGGGGAGAGACCCAGTACTTC. Its translation: CASSQTGASGRGETQYF.

The CDR3 nucleotides are TGTGCCAGCAGGGACGCTGGAGTCACCTACGAGCAGTACTTC. Amino acid sequence: CASRDAGVTYEQYF. The V call is TRBV6-1, the J call TRBJ2-7, with unresolved D. The germline gives CDR1 MNHNS, CDR2 SASEGT. The CDR3 has 14 amino acids. V was clipped by 6 bases and J by 2 bases, with 14 bases between them.

This clonotype has ten or more counts. The V gene is TRBV6-5, the J gene TRBJ2-2, with a tentative D call TRBD1 (6 bases). Trimming took off 0 bases at V and 5 bases at J, with 7 bases between the two ends. Germline CDR1 and CDR2: MNHEY and SVGAGI. This CDR3 region has 14 residues. The CDR3 bases are TGTGCCAGCAGTTACTCCGACAGGACCGGGGAGCTGTTTTTT. Translation: CASSYSDRTGELFF.

The rearrangement links TRBV12-3 or TRBV12-4 to TRBJ2-5; the match to TRBD1 covers 11 bases. CDR3 length: 16 amino acids. The V and J ends lost 5 bases and 3 bases, in that order; junction bases with no gene match: 8. The CDR3 region has the DNA TGTGCCAGCAGTCCCTCGGACAGGGGGCAAGAAGAGACCCAGTACTTC. Its translation is CASSPSDRGQEETQYF.

This clonotype came up many times. The genes are TRBV20-1 and TRBJ2-5, with a weak D call TRBD1 (5 bases). Germline V lookup: CDR1 DFQATT, CDR2 SNEGSKA (reference sequence). Trimming pared 0 bases from V and 3 bases from J, leaving 11 bases between. The CDR3 spans 14 residues. The CDR3 nucleotides are TGCAGTGCTAGAGATGGGGCTTTCGAAGAGACCCAGTACTTC. Amino acids: CSARDGAFEETQYF.

A few counts support this clonotype. Being one base from a much bigger clone, this may be a read error. The V gene is TRBV7-8, the J gene TRBJ2-1, with no clear D. The V gene's germline CDR1 is SGHVS and CDR2 FQNEAQ. CDR3 size: 15 residues. The CDR3 coding sequence is TGTGCCAGCAGCTTAGAGGATAGCTCCTACAATGAGCTGTTCTTC. Protein: CASSLEDSSYNELFF.